A selection of T cell receptor beta chains follows, all from one sample in a study of Ad26.COV2.S vaccination and SARS-CoV-2 variants. The assay was immunoSEQ multiplex PCR, and TCRdb's table has in-frame clones only and misses some. The sample contains about 390,000 clones, more than 85% of which appear only once. This specimen was peripheral blood, taken in a trial of Ad26.COV2.S vaccine versus placebo. These receptors all come from a person aged 18 to 65 who received the Ad26.COV2.S COVID-19 vaccine or a placebo. The CDR3 runs from the conserved cysteine through the conserved F or W. The order of the fields is J gene, D gene, clone size, V gene, CDR3 DNA, CDR3 protein. The D gene is left open where the match is weak. Clone size is stated in some rows and not others, as once, few, many or a class when expanded.

J gene: TRBJ1-5; D gene: TRBD1; clone size: -; V gene: TRBV6-2/TRBV6-3; CDR3 DNA: TGTGCCAGCAGTTATGGGGTCAGGGGGGGTAGGAATCAGCCCCAGCATTTT; CDR3 protein: CASSYGVRGGRNQPQHF
J gene: TRBJ1-3; D gene: -; clone size: -; V gene: TRBV7-2; CDR3 DNA: TGTGCCAGCAGCCACTCGTTTGGAAACACCATATATTTT; CDR3 protein: CASSHSFGNTIYF
J gene: TRBJ1-2; D gene: TRBD1; clone size: -; V gene: TRBV20-1; CDR3 DNA: TGTCTGAGGGGGACAGGATATGGCTACACCTTC; CDR3 protein: CLRGTGYGYTF
J gene: TRBJ2-7; D gene: TRBD1; clone size: -; V gene: TRBV4-1; CDR3 DNA: TGCGCCAGCAGCCAAGGGACAGGGGCCTCCTTCTCCTACGAGCAGTACTTC; CDR3 protein: CASSQGTGASFSYEQYF
J gene: TRBJ2-2; D gene: -; clone size: -; V gene: TRBV7-2; CDR3 DNA: TGTGCCAGCAGCTTATACACCTCGGCCGGGGAGCTGTTTTTT; CDR3 protein: CASSLYTSAGELFF
J gene: TRBJ1-2; D gene: -; clone size: -; V gene: TRBV10-3; CDR3 DNA: TGTGCCCTCCACAGCGGAAACTATGGCTACACCTTC; CDR3 protein: CALHSGNYGYTF
J gene: TRBJ1-2; D gene: -; clone size: -; V gene: TRBV4-1; CDR3 DNA: TGCGCCAGCAGCCAACTTACCGGGCCCAAAGTGGACTATGGCTACACCTTC; CDR3 protein: CASSQLTGPKVDYGYTF
J gene: TRBJ2-1; D gene: -; clone size: -; V gene: TRBV29-1; CDR3 DNA: TGCAGCGTTGAAGATGCCCAGACAGCTACCTACAATGAGCAGTTCTTC; CDR3 protein: CSVEDAQTATYNEQFF
J gene: TRBJ2-3; D gene: -; clone size: -; V gene: TRBV29-1; CDR3 DNA: TGCAGCGCATACCTCTCCGCCTCAGTCGCGACAGATACGCAGTATTTT; CDR3 protein: CSAYLSASVATDTQYF
J gene: TRBJ2-5; D gene: TRBD1; clone size: few; V gene: TRBV5-1; CDR3 DNA: TGCGCCAGCAGCGGGGGACAGCTCCAAGAGACCCAGTACTTC; CDR3 protein: CASSGGQLQETQYF
J gene: TRBJ2-1; D gene: -; clone size: -; V gene: TRBV12-3/TRBV12-4; CDR3 DNA: TGTGCCAGCAACGGGGGGCGGGGTGAGCAGTTCTTC; CDR3 protein: CASNGGRGEQFF
J gene: TRBJ2-5; D gene: -; clone size: -; V gene: TRBV5-1; CDR3 DNA: TGCGCCAGCGGGTCCGGAACTGCAGGGGCAGAGACCCAGTACTTC; CDR3 protein: CASGSGTAGAETQYF
J gene: TRBJ1-2; D gene: -; clone size: -; V gene: TRBV4-2; CDR3 DNA: TGTGCCAGCAGCCGACAGCTGGAGGGGACTAACTATGGCTACACCTTC; CDR3 protein: CASSRQLEGTNYGYTF
J gene: TRBJ1-4; D gene: TRBD1; clone size: -; V gene: TRBV5-5; CDR3 DNA: TGTGCCAGCAGCCGATACGGGACAGGGAGACCAGACGCAACTAATGAAAAACTGTTTTTT; CDR3 protein: CASSRYGTGRPDATNEKLFF
J gene: TRBJ2-3; D gene: -; clone size: -; V gene: TRBV11-2; CDR3 DNA: TGTGCCAGCAGCCCCTGGACAGGGACACTAGCGGCCACAGATACGCAGTATTTT; CDR3 protein: CASSPWTGTLAATDTQYF
J gene: TRBJ2-7; D gene: -; clone size: -; V gene: TRBV11-2; CDR3 DNA: TGTGCCAGCAGCTTGGACTCCGTTCACAGCTACGAGCAGTACTTC; CDR3 protein: CASSLDSVHSYEQYF
J gene: TRBJ2-7; D gene: -; clone size: -; V gene: TRBV5-5; CDR3 DNA: TGTGCCAGCAGCCGAGAGGGCACGGGCTCCTACGAGCAGTACTTC; CDR3 protein: CASSREGTGSYEQYF
J gene: TRBJ2-1; D gene: TRBD2; clone size: -; V gene: TRBV6-2/TRBV6-3; CDR3 DNA: TGTGCCAGCAGTTACTCCGAGCGGGGGAGGTGGTTCTTC; CDR3 protein: CASSYSERGRWFF
J gene: TRBJ2-7; D gene: -; clone size: -; V gene: TRBV12-3/TRBV12-4; CDR3 DNA: TGTGCCAGCAGTTCTCGGGACGGGCAGTACTTC; CDR3 protein: CASSSRDGQYF
J gene: TRBJ2-3; D gene: TRBD1; clone size: -; V gene: TRBV13; CDR3 DNA: TGTGCCAGCAGCTCAGAAAGGGACAGGGATGATACGCAGTATTTT; CDR3 protein: CASSSERDRDDTQYF
J gene: TRBJ1-3; D gene: -; clone size: -; V gene: TRBV13; CDR3 DNA: TGTGCCAGCAGCTCCGGGAAAAGACGTGGAAACACCATATATTTT; CDR3 protein: CASSSGKRRGNTIYF
J gene: TRBJ1-2; D gene: TRBD1; clone size: -; V gene: TRBV4-1; CDR3 DNA: TGCGCCAGCAGAGAGGGGACAGGTCGAAACTATGGCTACACCTTC; CDR3 protein: CASREGTGRNYGYTF
J gene: TRBJ1-1; D gene: -; clone size: -; V gene: TRBV2; CDR3 DNA: TGTGCCAGCAGTGAAGTCGGACGGGGAGCTTTCTTT; CDR3 protein: CASSEVGRGAFF
J gene: TRBJ1-2; D gene: -; clone size: -; V gene: TRBV12-3/TRBV12-4; CDR3 DNA: TGTGCCAGCGCAGGTGTTAGTGGCTACACCTTC; CDR3 protein: CASAGVSGYTF
J gene: TRBJ2-1; D gene: TRBD1; clone size: -; V gene: TRBV4-1; CDR3 DNA: TGCGCCAGCAGCCAGTTTACGGACAGGGATTACAATGAGCAGTTCTTC; CDR3 protein: CASSQFTDRDYNEQFF
J gene: TRBJ1-5; D gene: TRBD1; clone size: -; V gene: TRBV7-9; CDR3 DNA: TGTGCCAGCAGCGATCCGGGACAGCCTAATCAGCCCCAGCATTTT; CDR3 protein: CASSDPGQPNQPQHF
J gene: TRBJ1-2; D gene: TRBD1; clone size: -; V gene: TRBV2; CDR3 DNA: TGTGCCAGCACGGACAGGGAGTATGGCTACACCTTC; CDR3 protein: CASTDREYGYTF
J gene: TRBJ2-1; D gene: -; clone size: -; V gene: TRBV11-2; CDR3 DNA: TGTGCCAGCAGCTCCATAGTCTCCTACAATGAGCAGTTCTTC; CDR3 protein: CASSSIVSYNEQFF
J gene: TRBJ2-1; D gene: TRBD2; clone size: few; V gene: TRBV27; CDR3 DNA: TGTGCCAGCAGTCGGTCCGGGACTAGCGTAAATGAGCAGTTCTTC; CDR3 protein: CASSRSGTSVNEQFF
J gene: TRBJ2-3; D gene: TRBD2; clone size: once; V gene: TRBV11-2; CDR3 DNA: TGTGCCAGCAGCTTAGATTCAGGGACTAGCGGGGATGATACGCAGTATTTT; CDR3 protein: CASSLDSGTSGDDTQYF
J gene: TRBJ2-7; D gene: -; clone size: few; V gene: TRBV12-5; CDR3 DNA: TGTGCTAGTGGTTTTGGGGGACCATCCTACGAGCAGTACTTC; CDR3 protein: CASGFGGPSYEQYF
J gene: TRBJ2-7; D gene: TRBD2; clone size: -; V gene: TRBV6-1; CDR3 DNA: TGTGCCAGCAGTGGGGGACTAGCGAGGGTCTCCTACGAGCAGTACTTC; CDR3 protein: CASSGGLARVSYEQYF
J gene: TRBJ1-3; D gene: TRBD1; clone size: -; V gene: TRBV7-9; CDR3 DNA: TGTGCCAGCAGCCCGGGACAGCGTTACAACACCATATATTTT; CDR3 protein: CASSPGQRYNTIYF
J gene: TRBJ2-1; D gene: TRBD1; clone size: -; V gene: TRBV5-1; CDR3 DNA: TGCGCCAGCAGCCCCACGACAGGGTCAATTGATGAGCAGTTCTTC; CDR3 protein: CASSPTTGSIDEQFF
J gene: TRBJ2-1; D gene: -; clone size: -; V gene: TRBV5-5; CDR3 DNA: TGTGCCAGCAGCTTGCCGGCGGCGAACAATGAGCAGTTCTTC; CDR3 protein: CASSLPAANNEQFF
J gene: TRBJ2-2; D gene: -; clone size: -; V gene: TRBV2; CDR3 DNA: TGTGCCAGCAGTGAACTCAGATCGGACACCGGGGAGCTGTTTTTT; CDR3 protein: CASSELRSDTGELFF
J gene: TRBJ1-1; D gene: -; clone size: -; V gene: TRBV15; CDR3 DNA: TGTGCCACCAGCAGAGATCGCGCACTCATGAACACTGAAGCTTTCTTT; CDR3 protein: CATSRDRALMNTEAFF
J gene: TRBJ2-1; D gene: -; clone size: -; V gene: TRBV29-1; CDR3 DNA: TGCAGCGTTGGTCGCAATGAGCAGTTCTTC; CDR3 protein: CSVGRNEQFF
J gene: TRBJ1-1; D gene: -; clone size: -; V gene: TRBV5-1; CDR3 DNA: TGCGCCAGCAGCTTGGTAGGACAAGTCGGGGAGAACACTGAAGCTTTCTTT; CDR3 protein: CASSLVGQVGENTEAFF
J gene: TRBJ1-1; D gene: -; clone size: few; V gene: TRBV15; CDR3 DNA: TGTGCCACCAGCAGAGATACGAACACTGAAGCTTTCTTT; CDR3 protein: CATSRDTNTEAFF
J gene: TRBJ1-1; D gene: -; clone size: -; V gene: TRBV27; CDR3 DNA: TGTGCCAGCAGTCCTCCCGAAGGGCTTAGGGGCACTGAAGCTTTCTTT; CDR3 protein: CASSPPEGLRGTEAFF
J gene: TRBJ2-7; D gene: TRBD1; clone size: -; V gene: TRBV2; CDR3 DNA: TGTGCCAGTTCCGGGACAGGGCTATTGGCGGTCGAGCAGTACTTC; CDR3 protein: CASSGTGLLAVEQYF
J gene: TRBJ1-5; D gene: -; clone size: -; V gene: TRBV2; CDR3 DNA: TGTGCCAGCAATCAGGGGAATCAGCCCCAGCATTTT; CDR3 protein: CASNQGNQPQHF
J gene: TRBJ1-1; D gene: -; clone size: -; V gene: TRBV7-6; CDR3 DNA: TGTGCCAGCAGCCTACAGGGACAGAACACTGAAGCTTTCTTT; CDR3 protein: CASSLQGQNTEAFF
J gene: TRBJ2-7; D gene: -; clone size: -; V gene: TRBV5-6; CDR3 DNA: TGTGCCAGCAGCCGTCCGGGCTCCTACGAGCAGTACTTC; CDR3 protein: CASSRPGSYEQYF
J gene: TRBJ1-1; D gene: -; clone size: -; V gene: TRBV7-9; CDR3 DNA: TGTGCCAGCAGCTCTAAGGGGGGTCTGAACACTGAAGCTTTCTTT; CDR3 protein: CASSSKGGLNTEAFF
J gene: TRBJ2-7; D gene: TRBD1; clone size: -; V gene: TRBV19; CDR3 DNA: TGTGCCAGTAGCCCAGGGACAGGGGGTAGGTACGAGCAGTACTTC; CDR3 protein: CASSPGTGGRYEQYF
J gene: TRBJ2-7; D gene: -; clone size: -; V gene: TRBV24-1; CDR3 DNA: TGTGCCACCAGTGATTTCGGCGGCCAGGGCCCACGTTTCTCCTACGAGCAGTACTTC; CDR3 protein: CATSDFGGQGPRFSYEQYF
J gene: TRBJ2-3; D gene: -; clone size: -; V gene: TRBV24-1; CDR3 DNA: TGTGCCACCAGGGGCCCTCGCACAGATACGCAGTATTTT; CDR3 protein: CATRGPRTDTQYF
J gene: TRBJ1-6; D gene: TRBD1; clone size: once; V gene: TRBV3-1/TRBV3-2; CDR3 DNA: TGTGCCAGCAGCCGCCCAAACAGGGGGGAACTCCTCCACTTT; CDR3 protein: CASSRPNRGELLHF
J gene: TRBJ1-6; D gene: TRBD1; clone size: -; V gene: TRBV30; CDR3 DNA: TGTGCCTGGGACCCGGGACAGGGCAATTCACCCCTCCACTTT; CDR3 protein: CAWDPGQGNSPLHF
J gene: TRBJ1-5; D gene: -; clone size: few; V gene: TRBV27; CDR3 DNA: TGTGCCAGCAGTTTAAAGGTCCGGTCCGGATTTCGCGGCAATCAGCCCCAGCATTTT; CDR3 protein: CASSLKVRSGFRGNQPQHF
J gene: TRBJ1-5; D gene: -; clone size: -; V gene: TRBV2; CDR3 DNA: TGTGCCAGCAGTATATCTAGCGTCAATCAGCCCCAGCATTTT; CDR3 protein: CASSISSVNQPQHF
J gene: TRBJ2-2; D gene: -; clone size: -; V gene: TRBV7-9; CDR3 DNA: TGTGCCAGCAGCCTACAGGTTACGGCCGGGGAGCTGTTTTTT; CDR3 protein: CASSLQVTAGELFF
J gene: TRBJ1-5; D gene: -; clone size: -; V gene: TRBV6-6; CDR3 DNA: TGTGCCAGCAGCATAATACCGCTCCCCGGGAGCGGGGGTAGGGGCAATCAGCCCCAGCATTTT; CDR3 protein: CASSIIPLPGSGGRGNQPQHF
J gene: TRBJ1-1; D gene: -; clone size: -; V gene: TRBV16; CDR3 DNA: TGTGCCAGCAGCCAATCAAGGGGCAGCGCCACTGAAGCTTTCTTT; CDR3 protein: CASSQSRGSATEAFF